Presented here are 14 T cell receptor beta chains from one specimen sequenced in a study of shared T cell receptors in the human thymus (dated by TCRdb to about 2021). Library preparation used the immunoSEQ multiplex PCR assay. TCRdb limited this immuneACCESS table to in-frame rearrangements with V and J called. A share of clones is missing; checked studies link under half to unresolved V genes, and the rest is unexplained. Recorded for this sample are approximately 580,000 clones; approximately 80% of them occurred a single time. Jointly, the top ten make up around 0.012% of the sample. These data were also reused for a study on human thymus T cells.

The sequencing sample was made of thymocytes. These receptors all come from a boy younger than two with a congenital heart defect. Donor details come from another sample of the same person, matched by shared clones.

CDR3 DNA sequence: TGTGCCAGCAGCGCGACGAGGGGGGAGGGCCCCACCGGGGAGCTGTTTTTT. Translation: CASSATRGEGPTGELFF. V gene TRBV9 combines with J gene TRBJ2-2; a weak D match, TRBD2 (7 bases). Trimming took 3 bases from V and 4 from J, leaving 19 bases between them. The CDR3 spans 17 residues. CDR1 and CDR2 from the germline V gene are SGDLS and YYNGEE.

CDR3 loop: CASSLEVTYGYTF. CDR3 nucleotide sequence: TGTGCCAGCAGTTTAGAGGTTACCTATGGCTACACCTTC. The J gene is TRBJ1-2, the V gene TRBV28; the D is unclear. The CDR3 is made up of 13 amino acids. The germline CDR1 and CDR2 sequences are MDHEN and SYDVKM. Trimming pared 2 bases from V and 4 bases from J, leaving 8 bases between.

The V gene is TRBV7-9, the J gene TRBJ2-2; 11 nucleotides align to TRBD2. The germline V gene has CDR1 SEHNR and CDR2 FQNEAQ (reference sequence). V dropped 5 bases and J dropped 6; count of bases not matched to a gene: 17. This CDR3 contains 19 residues. This CDR3 reads CASSRSLLLAGAVAGELFF. CDR3 nucleotide sequence: TGTGCCAGCAGCCGATCCCTCTTACTAGCGGGAGCGGTAGCCGGGGAGCTGTTTTTT. The full variable domain, rest sourced from reference TRBV7-9 and TRBJ2-2, is DTGVSQNPRHKITKRGQNVTFRCDPISEHNRLYWYRQTLGQGPEFLTYFQNEAQLEKSRLLSDRFSAERPKGSFSTLEIQRTEQGDSAMYLCASSRSLLLAGAVAGELFFGEGSRLTVL.

The chain uses TRBV25-1 and TRBJ2-2; 11 bases are a match to TRBD2. This CDR3 has 16 residues. Trimming removed 5 bases from V and 9 bases from J; junction bases left unmatched: 11. The germline V gene has CDR1 MGHDK and CDR2 SYGVNS. The CDR3 here is CASSLGTSGEHRELFF. Written as DNA, the CDR3 is TGTGCCAGCAGTCTAGGGACTAGCGGAGAGCACCGGGAGCTGTTTTTT.

The chain is built from TRBV10-2 and TRBJ2-5; TRBD2 matches at 7 bases. The CDR3 totals 18 residues. Germline-derived CDR1 and CDR2 are WSHSY and SAAADI. Trimming removed 0 bases from V and 2 bases from J; junction bases left unmatched: 12. The CDR3 sequence: CASSESGLGGRVQETQYF. As DNA, the CDR3 is TGCGCCAGCAGTGAGTCAGGGTTGGGCGGGAGAGTACAAGAGACCCAGTACTTC.

The V and J genes are TRBV29-1 and TRBJ2-3; a weak D match, TRBD1 (6 bases). The germline CDR1 and CDR2 sequences are SQVTM and ANQGSEA. Deletions cut 0 bases from V and 1 base from J, with 11 bases between. The CDR3 is made up of 15 amino acids. For the CDR3, the DNA is TGCAGCGTTGAAGAAACAGGGTCTGGCACAGATACGCAGTATTTT. Residues: CSVEETGSGTDTQYF.

The V call is TRBV5-6, the J call TRBJ1-2, with TRBD1 identical over 8 bases. The CDR3 extends over 14 amino acids. V lost 0 bases, J lost 4 bases, and 2 bases stayed unmatched. Germline CDR1 SGHDT, CDR2 YYEEEE. The CDR3 sequence: CASSLGQGPYGYTF. As DNA, the CDR3 is TGTGCCAGCAGCTTGGGACAGGGGCCCTATGGCTACACCTTC.

This clone was seen a handful of times. The J gene is TRBJ2-7, the V gene TRBV5-6; 12 bases are a match to TRBD2. The germline V gene encodes CDR1 SGHDT and CDR2 YYEEEE. After removal of 4 bases from V and 3 bases from J, the junction contained 5 bases not matched to a gene. The CDR3 consists of 15 residues. The CDR3 DNA reads as TGTGCCAGCAGCGGAACTAGCGGGGGGAACTACGAGCAGTACTTC. Translation gives CASSGTSGGNYEQYF.

This chain links TRBV29-1 with TRBJ2-5; TRBD2 is a possible D gene (5 bases). The J call may be incorrect, as the DNA end agrees better with TRBJ2-7. Germline V gene data show CDR1 as SQVTM and CDR2 as ANQGSEA. The CDR3 totals 15 residues. CDR3: CSVVYRLKRADEQYF. The DNA of the CDR3 is TGCAGCGTTGTGTATCGGCTAAAGAGGGCGGACGAGCAGTACTTC.

This chain joins TRBV30 and TRBJ1-2, with TRBD1 matching over 8 bases. Germline CDR1 and CDR2: GTSNPN and SVGIG (reference sequence). Germline trimming cut 3 bases from V and 4 bases from J; bases unmatched to any gene: 16. The CDR3 loop spans 17 amino acids. Written as DNA, the CDR3 is TGTGCCTGGAGGGGACCGGGACAGGAGCGCGATCTCTATGGCTACACCTTC. The encoded protein is CAWRGPGQERDLYGYTF.

This chain joins TRBV28 and TRBJ2-5; 11 nucleotides line up with TRBD1. The CDR3 covers 17 residues. CDR1 is MDHEN and CDR2 is SYDVKM in the germline V gene. V trimming: 0 bases; J trimming: 4 bases; junction bases outside the gene matches: 7. The CDR3 DNA follows: TGTGCCAGCAGTTTATGCGCCCGGACAGGGGGCGGAGAGACCCAGTACTTC. It translates to CASSLCARTGGGETQYF.

The genes are TRBV11-2 and TRBJ2-7; D perhaps matches TRBD2 (5 bases). Trimming shortened V by 3 bases and J by 2 bases, and 23 bases separated the two germline ends. The germline V gene has CDR1 SGHAT and CDR2 FQNNGV. The CDR3 length is 18 residues. DNA of the CDR3: TGTGCCAGCAGCTTCGACTATCGAGATCCAGCGCTTGCCTACGAGCAGTACTTC. It translates to CASSFDYRDPALAYEQYF. The whole variable domain, remainder taken from reference TRBV11-2 and TRBJ2-7, is EAGVAQSPRYKIIEKRQSVAFWCNPISGHATLYWYQQILGQGPKLLIQFQNNGVVDDSQLPKDRFSAERLKGVDSTLKIQPAKLEDSAVYLCASSFDYRDPALAYEQYFGPGTRLTVT.

The chain joins TRBV27 to TRBJ2-3; 7 nucleotides match TRBD1. The CDR3 runs to 15 residues. CDR1 MNHEY and CDR2 SMNVEV come from the germline V gene (reference sequence). J gave up 1 base and V 8 bases, and 9 bases lay outside the gene matches. The CDR3 DNA sequence: TGTGCCAGCCGATACAGGGGACGTGGCACAGATACGCAGTATTTT. Translating gives CASRYRGRGTDTQYF.

The chain uses TRBV11-2 and TRBJ2-5; 15 bases map to TRBD2. V dropped 1 base and J dropped 4; count of bases not matched to a gene: 4. CDR3 length: 17 residues. The germline gives CDR1 SGHAT, CDR2 FQNNGV. The CDR3 DNA reads as TGTGCCAGCAGCTTAGGGCCGGGACTAGCGGGAGGAGAGACCCAGTACTTC. It yields the protein CASSLGPGLAGGETQYF.